Listed here are 16 T cell receptor beta chains from one sample, sequenced in a study of shared clonotypes between healthy human individuals. Here immunoSEQ multiplex PCR was the method, and the copy in TCRdb shows in-frame clones only, minus some. The sample contains hundreds of thousands of clones, about 74% of which appear only once. Input material: memory CD4+ T cells sorted from blood. Subset in this sample: CD45RA-negative fraction. These receptors originate from a woman between 25 and 40 years old in good health.

The rearrangement links TRBV27 to TRBJ1-3; no clear D. From germline, CDR1 is MNHEY and CDR2 SMNVEV (reference sequence). The V end was cut by 5 bases, the J end by 4 bases, with 12 bases between. The CDR3 runs to 14 residues. CDR3 sequence: CASSPTLGGNTIYF. As DNA, the CDR3 is TGTGCCAGCAGTCCGACCTTAGGGGGAAACACCATATATTTT.

The chain couples TRBV27 to TRBJ1-2, with D tentatively TRBD1 (6 bases). V gave up 3 bases and J gave up 6 bases, with 17 bases separating them. Germline CDR1 is MNHEY and CDR2 is SMNVEV (reference sequence). This CDR3 comprises 15 residues. CDR3 coding DNA: TGTGCCAGCAGTTTGGGCCCCAGTTGGACAGATGGCTACACCTTC. This sequence encodes CASSLGPSWTDGYTF.

This clone was detected only once. The V gene is TRBV6-4, the J gene TRBJ1-5; D gene unclear. V was shortened by 4 bases and J by 4 bases, with 8 bases between the two germline ends. This CDR3 contains 13 residues. Germline V gene sequence: CDR1 MRHNA, CDR2 SNTAGT. CDR3 in DNA: TGTGCCAGCAGTGTTCGGGAAAATCAGCCCCAGCATTTT. Translating it yields CASSVRENQPQHF.

The rearrangement links TRBV27 to TRBJ1-1, with 9 positions matching TRBD1. The length of the CDR3 is 14 residues. CDR1 is MNHEY, CDR2 SMNVEV, per germline (reference sequence). V lost 3 bases to trimming and J lost 3 bases; unmatched junction nucleotides: 2. CDR3 protein: CASSFDRGDTEAFF. The CDR3 DNA follows: TGTGCCAGCAGTTTCGACAGGGGGGACACTGAAGCTTTCTTT.

The table lists this clone with a few counts. The rearrangement joins TRBV7-2 to TRBJ2-7; the D gene is possibly TRBD2 (5 bases). Trimming took 8 bases from V and 2 from J, leaving 16 bases between them. Germline-derived CDR1 and CDR2 are SGHTA and FQGNSA. This CDR3 contains 14 residues. The CDR3 loop is CASGLSGGAYEQYF. CDR3 DNA: TGTGCCAGCGGACTCTCTGGCGGCGCCTACGAGCAGTACTTC.

CDR3 region: CASSLFSDLAKNIQYF. CDR3 nucleotide sequence: TGTGCCAGCAGCTTATTTTCGGACCTAGCCAAAAACATTCAGTACTTC. The chain couples TRBV7-2 to TRBJ2-4; D uncertain. Germline V gene sequence: CDR1 SGHTA, CDR2 FQGNSA. This CDR3 region has 16 residues. Trimming took 2 bases from V and 0 from J, leaving 11 bases between them.

V usage is TRBV30 and J usage is TRBJ2-7, with unresolved D. The length of the CDR3 is 14 residues. Germline V gene lookup returns CDR1 GTSNPN and CDR2 SVGIG (reference sequence). The ends were cut back, 2 bases at V and 6 bases at J, with 17 bases in the middle. The CDR3 coding sequence is TGTGCCTGGAGTCGAAGTAACCTAGGAAGCGAGCAGTACTTC. It is translated as CAWSRSNLGSEQYF.

The chain couples TRBV7-9 to TRBJ1-5; TRBD1 aligns across 8 bases. V was clipped by 5 bases and J by 6 bases; unmatched bases: 3. Per the germline V gene, CDR1 is SEHNR and CDR2 is FQNEAQ (reference sequence). The CDR3 spans 13 residues. CDR3 in amino acids: CASSRTGPQPQHF. CDR3 DNA sequence: TGTGCCAGCAGCCGGACAGGGCCTCAGCCCCAGCATTTT.

The rearrangement links TRBV10-3 to TRBJ1-5; TRBD1 matches 7 bases. Germline V gene data show CDR1 as ENHRY and CDR2 as SYGVKD. The junction had 7 bases not matched to a gene; V was cut back by 6 bases and J by 5 bases. This CDR3 spans 14 amino acids. CDR3: CAISQDRADQPQHF. DNA of the CDR3: TGTGCCATCAGCCAAGACAGGGCTGATCAGCCCCAGCATTTT.

The chain uses TRBV5-1 and TRBJ1-2; 9 bases align to TRBD1. With V trimmed by 4 bases and J by 7 bases, 8 bases remained unmatched. This CDR3 region has 14 residues. Germline values: CDR1 SGHRS, CDR2 YFSETQ. The CDR3 spells CASSRTGEEGGYTF. In DNA form, the CDR3 reads TGCGCCAGCAGCCGGACAGGGGAAGAGGGTGGCTACACCTTC. Full variable domain (outside the CDR3, taken from reference TRBV5-1 and TRBJ1-2): KAGVTQTPRYLIKTRGQQVTLSCSPISGHRSVSWYQQTPGQGLQFLFEYFSETQRNKGNFPGRFSGRQFSNSRSEMNVSTLELGDSALYLCASSRTGEEGGYTFGSGTRLTVV.

The chain couples TRBV29-1 to TRBJ2-7, with D perhaps given as TRBD1 or TRBD2 (5 bases each). CDR1 is SQVTM, CDR2 ANQGSEA, per germline. This CDR3 has 14 residues. Trimming took off 6 bases at V and 4 bases at J, with 19 bases between the two ends. The CDR3, as DNA: TGCAGCGTCGCGACCGGGGCCGAAGGGTACGAGCAGTACTTC. It is translated as CSVATGAEGYEQYF.

V and J are TRBV4-2 and TRBJ2-7; D unresolved. Trimming removed 0 bases at V and 4 bases at J, with 13 bases between. CDR3 length: 15 amino acids. From germline, CDR1 is LGHNA and CDR2 YNFKEQ. CDR3 bases: TGTGCCAGCAGCCAAGATCCCAGGTCTCAATACGAGCAGTACTTC. This translates into CASSQDPRSQYEQYF.

The chain employs TRBV11-3 and TRBJ2-1, with TRBD2 matching over 8 bases. Germline V lookup: CDR1 SGHNT, CDR2 YENEEA. The V gene end was trimmed by 5 bases and the J gene end by 5 bases; junction bases not matched to a gene: 8. The CDR3 contains 15 residues. The CDR3 coding sequence is TGTGCCAGCAGCCTATCTAGCGGGTCTAACAATGAGCAGTTCTTC. Amino acids: CASSLSSGSNNEQFF.

The chain is built from TRBV28 and TRBJ1-3; a possible D gene is TRBD1 (6 bases). The V end lost 1 base, the J end lost 4 bases, and 11 bases lay between the germline ends. Germline CDR1 is MDHEN and CDR2 is SYDVKM. CDR3 length: 15 residues. The CDR3 nucleotides read TGTGCCAGCAGTTTATCCGGGGGCCCCGGAAACACCATATATTTT. Its translation is CASSLSGGPGNTIYF.

The chain uses TRBV4-1 and TRBJ2-3; 7 bases map to TRBD2. The CDR3 has 16 residues. Germline V gene data show CDR1 as MGHRA and CDR2 as YSYEKL. With 1 base clipped from V and 1 base from J, the junction kept 5 bases outside the gene matches. CDR3 amino acids: CASSQVAGVGTDTQYF. CDR3 DNA sequence: TGCGCCAGCAGCCAAGTCGCGGGAGTTGGCACAGATACGCAGTATTTT.

The rearrangement uses TRBV11-2 and TRBJ2-1, with TRBD1 identical over 7 bases. Germline V CDR1 and CDR2: SGHAT, FQNNGV. The CDR3 sequence is 14 residues long. Losses at the gene ends were 1 base for V and 5 bases for J; bases not matched to a gene: 2. CDR3 in DNA: TGTGCCAGCAGCTTAGGACAGGGCCACAATGAGCAGTTCTTC. Translating it yields CASSLGQGHNEQFF.